This T cell receptor beta chain came from a study of regulatory T cells in long-lasting Graves disease. As for time point: persistent/refractory GD, antithyroid drugs over 5 years with positive TRAb. Researchers made the TCR library from RNA that was extracted from PBMCs. Study observations and caveats: Repertoires from persistent disease leaned toward TRBV28, TRBJ1-2 and TRBJ2-5. Compared with new cases, persistent Graves' patients showed reduced TCR diversity. Clonotypes that were public and shared totalled a few thousand in persistent patients versus roughly 1,000 in new patients.

V was clipped by 0 bases and J by 6 bases; unmatched bases: 13. This CDR3 has 16 residues. Germline V gives CDR1 SQVTM, CDR2 ANQGSEA. A word on this clonotype: The antigen is undetermined.

CDR3 regions were amplified by Arm-PCR using iRepertoire HTBI primers to build TCR beta libraries. MiXCR was run by TCRdb on the multiplex PCR reads, yielding one entry per CDR3 protein. Of hundreds of thousands of distinct CDR3 sequences in the sample, roughly 20% were seen once. The chain is built from TRBV29-1 and TRBJ1-2, with TRBD1 identical over 7 bases. The origin of this receptor is a female donor with Graves disease. Sequencing was performed on peripheral blood mononuclear cells (PBMCs), taken when the disease was refractory, from a patient treated with antithyroid drugs. In DNA, the CDR3 is TGCAGCGTTGAAGACTCCCAGTTCGAGGGGGCGGATGGCTACACCTTC. It is translated as CSVEDSQFEGADGYTF.